Only a few counts were recorded for the clone carrying this T cell receptor beta chain. Its antigen is still unknown. Together with a sample-barcoded 5' primer, a J-beta primer mix was included in a second PCR lasting about 6 to 11 cycles. TCRdb re-called the 5' RACE reads through MiXCR, storing one row per CDR3 protein. The sample has 1,800,000 or so distinct CDR3 sequences; about two fifths are singletons. The record originates from a study of blood T cells in healthy people across ages. Overall study: Roughly one uniquely barcoded beta molecule per two T cells was captured.

Study-wide results and limits: The diversity estimates, figures obtained from one million T cells, were considered underestimates. The study lacked donor CMV status, which possibly confounded expanded clonotype changes. Conclusively comparing naive with antigen-experienced cells was impossible with unsorted PBMCs.

The CDR3 is made up of 17 amino acids. The ends lost 5 bases at V and 7 bases at J; junction bases unmatched: 17. Germline CDR1 SEHNR, CDR2 FQNEAQ (reference sequence). The genes are TRBV7-9 and TRBJ1-1; 9 bases are a match to TRBD1. Sequenced input: blood. This TCR was recovered from a human donor in good health. CDR3 nucleotide sequence: TGTGCCAGCAGCCATTTACTTCCTCCGGGACAGGGCGATGAAGCTTTCTTT. Residues: CASSHLLPPGQGDEAFF.